Each of the 9 T cell receptor beta chains below was sequenced from the same sample in a study of regulatory T cells in long-lasting Graves disease. As for time point: newly diagnosed GD, antithyroid drugs for less than 3 months. Generation of the TCR library employed RNA extracted from PBMCs. Arm-PCR of CDR3 regions and iRepertoire HTBI primers were used to build TCR beta libraries. Each CDR3 protein is one row after TCRdb ran MiXCR on the multiplex PCR reads. The top ten clones hold more than 10% of a sample with approximately 470,000 distinct CDR3 sequences, about 17% of them seen once. The sample was also reused in another study, on T cells in Graves' hyperthyroidism and ophthalmopathy.

The source material was peripheral blood mononuclear cells (PBMCs), sampled at new diagnosis, from a patient treated with antithyroid drugs. The receptors were sampled from a man between 35 and 55 years old with Graves disease.

This clonotype was detected ten times or more. The chain links TRBV30 to TRBJ2-5; 10 bases are shared with TRBD2. Trimming cost V 1 base and J 4 bases; bases outside gene matches: 6. CDR3 length: 15 amino acids. CDR1 GTSNPN and CDR2 SVGIG come from the germline V gene (reference sequence). CDR3 loop: CAWSAFLAGVETQYF. The CDR3 DNA reads as TGTGCCTGGAGTGCTTTTCTAGCGGGAGTAGAGACCCAGTACTTC.

This clonotype was seen repeatedly, ten times or more. The chain is built from TRBV7-9 and TRBJ2-7; TRBD2 agrees at 8 bases. J lost 1 base, V lost 6 bases, and 8 bases had no gene match. Germline CDR1 reads SEHNR; CDR2 reads FQNEAQ (reference sequence). The CDR3 is made up of 15 amino acids. The CDR3 nucleotides read TGTGCCAGCAGTAAGCGGGAGAGCAATTCCTACGAGCAGTACTTC. Its translation is CASSKRESNSYEQYF.

This clonotype has a count of ten or more. The chain employs TRBV7-2 and TRBJ2-7, with a weak D call TRBD1 (7 bases). Per germline, CDR1 SGHTA and CDR2 FQGNSA. The germline V and J ends were trimmed by 6 bases and 3 bases, with 15 bases remaining between them. This CDR3 region has 14 residues. This CDR3 is CASRTPRDSYEQYF. CDR3 DNA sequence: TGTGCCAGCAGGACACCGCGGGACAGCTACGAGCAGTACTTC.

This clonotype came up a few times. The DNA of the CDR3 is TGTGCCAGCAACGGACAGTACCAAGAGACCCAGTACTTC. Its protein is CASNGQYQETQYF. V and J are TRBV6-4 and TRBJ2-5, with D tentatively TRBD1 (6 bases). CDR1 and CDR2 from the germline V gene are MRHNA and SNTAGT. Trimming removed 7 bases from V and 0 bases from J, with 9 bases in between. CDR3 length: 13 residues.

This clonotype came up many times. This chain uses TRBV11-2 with TRBJ2-1, with 8 nucleotides matching TRBD2. CDR3 length: 14 amino acids. V was clipped by 2 bases and J by 9 bases; unmatched bases: 6. From germline, CDR1 is SGHAT and CDR2 FQNNGV. Here the CDR3 reads CASSLPSGGSEQFF. In DNA, the CDR3 is TGTGCCAGCAGCTTACCCAGCGGGGGTAGTGAGCAGTTCTTC.

This clonotype was found many times. The chain couples TRBV24-1 to TRBJ2-2; no clear D gene. The CDR3 contains 15 residues. CDR1 and CDR2 from the germline V gene are KGHDR and SFDVKD. With 0 bases removed from V and 3 bases from J, the gap between germline ends came to 7 bases. The CDR3 bases are TGTGCCACCAGTGATTTGACAGCGCACACCGGGGAGCTGTTTTTT. Encoded protein: CATSDLTAHTGELFF.

In its sample, this clonotype was seen many times. The V and J genes are TRBV6-2 or TRBV6-3 and TRBJ2-1; D gene uncertain. V lost 5 bases and J lost 9, with 8 bases in between. CDR1 is MNHEY, CDR2 SVGEGT, per germline. The CDR3 spans 11 residues. CDR3 residues: CASSRMGEQFF. DNA for the CDR3: TGTGCCAGCAGTCGTATGGGTGAGCAGTTCTTC.

This chain links TRBV6-5 with TRBJ2-1; 7 positions agree with TRBD2. CDR1 and CDR2 (germline): MNHEY, SVGAGI. J was trimmed by 3 bases and V by 2 bases; bases with no gene match: 1. This CDR3 comprises 14 residues. The CDR3 is CASSYSGNYNEQFF. The CDR3 DNA reads as TGTGCCAGCAGTTACAGCGGGAACTACAATGAGCAGTTCTTC.

This clonotype was recorded a few times. This chain joins TRBV15 and TRBJ2-2; a weak D match, TRBD2 (5 bases). V lost 0 bases, J lost 1 base, and 15 bases lay in between. Germline V gene data show CDR1 as LNHNV and CDR2 as YYDKDF (reference sequence). CDR3 length equals 18 residues. This CDR3 reads CATSRDRGLIGNTGELFF. The CDR3 DNA is TGTGCCACCAGCAGAGATCGAGGGCTCATTGGGAACACCGGGGAGCTGTTTTTT.